This TCR beta chain was sequenced during a study of OX40 agonist ivuxolimab in advanced cancers. For the study at large: Every 2 weeks, ivuxolimab was infused into the patients intravenously at between 0.01 and 10 mg/kg. General study results and limits: CD8+ T cells (on average) carried more expanded clones than CD4+ T cells.

Individuals having autoimmune disease history or systemic immunosuppression were not enrolled. Germline-derived CDR1 and CDR2 are SNHLY and FYNNEI. V lost 5 bases, J lost 3 bases, and 11 bases lay in between. The CDR3 is made up of 13 amino acids. Remarks on this clone: Antigen: not known.

This table comes from immunoSEQ multiplex PCR, and its TCRdb copy is limited to in-frame clones, with some not included. The sample gives roughly 60,000 clones, roughly four fifths of which show up once; 2.1% is in the top ten. The receptor was derived from an adult with an advanced solid tumor such as melanoma, head and neck, liver or kidney cancer. Material: CD4+ or CD8+ T cells sorted from blood, obtained in a trial of the OX40 agonist ivuxolimab. The genes are TRBV2 and TRBJ2-7; D gene uncertain. Here the CDR3 DNA reads TGTGCCAGCAGTCAGCAGACGGGCTACGAGCAGTACTTC. Translation gives CASSQQTGYEQYF.